Below, one T cell receptor (beta chain) is given with its context. Its antigen is undetermined. The germline gene is not matched at one end of the junction; a read error may be the cause. Germline V gives CDR1 SGDLS, CDR2 YYNGEE. The length of the CDR3 is 16 residues. This sample was taken from a study of radiotherapy plus CTLA-4 blockade in lung cancer. Study-wide context: Objective response was observed in around a sixth of patients, and disease control in less than 35%.

Study outcomes and limitations: Peripheral blood showed expansion of tumor-derived TCR clones after radiotherapy and ipilimumab. Strongest reported response predictors: early blood clone changes and post-radiation interferon-beta.

Participants had chemo-refractory metastatic non-small-cell lung cancer and were treated with focal radiation plus ipilimumab CTLA-4 blockade. The assay was immunoSEQ multiplex PCR, and TCRdb's table has in-frame clones only and misses some. The sample includes approximately 30,000 clones, over 60% of them seen just once. This sequence originates from a human donor with non-small cell lung cancer whose response to radiotherapy plus ipilimumab could not be evaluated. V and J are TRBV9 and TRBJ2-3, with D perhaps TRBD1 (6 bases). The specimen was peripheral blood, collected from a patient treated with radiotherapy plus ipilimumab. The CDR3 loop is CATSPLGRGFSDTQYF. The CDR3 bases are TGTGCCACCAGCCCATTAGGCAGGGGATTCTCAGATACGCAGTATTTT. Combining the CDR3 with reference TRBV9 and TRBJ2-3 gives the whole variable domain DSGVTQTPKHLITATGQRVTLRCSPRSGDLSVYWYQQSLDQGLQFLIQYYNGEERAKGNILERFSAQQFPDLHSELNLSSLELGDSALYFCATSPLGRGFSDTQYFGPGTRLTVL.